The present TCR beta chain was sequenced within a study of T-cell memory formation after mild COVID-19. TCRdb re-derived calls from the 5' RACE reads in MiXCR, one entry per CDR3 protein. The table shows approximately 250,000 distinct CDR3 sequences, with 16% occurring only once. There are 18 residues in the CDR3. Trimming at V came to 3 bases and at J to 1 base, leaving 8 bases not matched to a gene. Germline V gives CDR1 KGHSH, CDR2 LQKENI. The specimen sequenced was PBMCs or a T cell subset sorted from them (not recorded which). The chain links TRBV18 to TRBJ2-3; TRBD2 matches 12 bases. The sequence came from a man between 18 and 35 years old who had mild COVID-19 (a few samples of this study predate the infection). Cell type and time point are not known. CDR3 in amino acids: CASSPGLAGTWRTDTQYF. The CDR3 DNA reads as TGTGCCAGCTCACCGGGACTAGCGGGCACGTGGCGCACAGATACGCAGTATTTT.